This is a list of T cell receptor beta chains from one sample in a study of T cells in localized non-small cell lung cancer. Sequencing used immunoSEQ multiplex PCR; TCRdb keeps in-frame clones, though not all of them. This sample has 19,000 or so clones, with about 83% found just once. The sample in question was peripheral blood, obtained before any cancer treatment. These receptors originate from a male donor at least 60 years old with stage III lung adenocarcinoma. Each CDR3 is given with its conserved first and last residue. Each record gives: V gene, D gene, J gene, clone size, CDR3 length, CDR3 protein, CDR3 DNA. A D gene is named only where the DNA matches it firmly. Clone size is stated in some rows and not others, as once, few, many or a class when expanded.

>TRBV7-8|TRBD2|TRBJ2-5|NA|15
CASSSGLAAQETQYF
TGTGCCAGCAGCTCGGGACTAGCGGCCCAAGAGACCCAGTACTTC
>TRBV21-1|NA|TRBJ1-1|NA|21
CASTVGVDCGNRGRTDTEAFF
TGTGCCAGCACGGTGGGAGTCGATTGTGGGAATCGGGGGAGGACGGATACTGAAGCTTTCTTT
>TRBV7-9|NA|TRBJ1-1|NA|14
CASSLKGENTEAFF
TGTGCCAGCAGCTTAAAAGGGGAGAACACTGAAGCTTTCTTT
>TRBV14|TRBD2|TRBJ2-5|NA|15
CASSSSGGARETQYF
TGTGCCAGCAGCAGCAGCGGGGGGGCCAGGGAGACCCAGTACTTC
>TRBV11-2|NA|TRBJ2-7|NA|14
CASSLVGNKYEQYF
TGTGCCAGCAGCTTAGTGGGGAACAAGTACGAGCAGTACTTC
>TRBV7-9|TRBD1|TRBJ1-4|once|14
CASSPRQGNEKLFF
TGTGCCAGCAGCCCCCGACAGGGTAACGAAAAACTGTTTTTT
>TRBV30|NA|TRBJ1-1|NA|13
CAWDRGERTEAFF
TGTGCCTGGGACCGCGGGGAGAGGACTGAAGCTTTCTTT
>TRBV2|NA|TRBJ2-1|NA|14
CASQVGLADNEQFF
TGTGCCAGCCAAGTGGGGCTGGCTGACAATGAGCAGTTCTTC
>TRBV6-1|NA|TRBJ1-2|NA|15
CASSPRLGSRGGYTF
TGTGCCAGCAGTCCTAGACTAGGTAGCAGGGGTGGCTACACCTTC
>TRBV7-9|TRBD1|TRBJ2-5|NA|15
CASSLGTGGAETQYF
TGTGCCAGCAGCTTAGGGACAGGGGGCGCGGAGACCCAGTACTTC
>TRBV7-3|TRBD1|TRBJ2-3|NA|19
CASSLNLGGAPTYTDTQYF
TGTGCCAGCAGCTTAAACCTAGGGGGCGCTCCCACCTACACAGATACGCAGTATTTT
>TRBV15|TRBD2|TRBJ2-3|NA|15
CATSRGGGITDTQYF
TGTGCCACCAGCAGAGGCGGGGGAATCACAGATACGCAGTATTTT
>TRBV5-1|NA|TRBJ2-7|NA|14
CASSPGAGSYEQYF
TGCGCCAGCAGCCCCGGGGCGGGCTCCTACGAGCAGTACTTC
>TRBV7-2|NA|TRBJ2-3|NA|17
CASRGGGTDTGGDTQYF
TGTGCCAGCAGGGGAGGGGGTACAGACACCGGCGGGGATACGCAGTATTTT
>TRBV30|NA|TRBJ1-6|NA|12
CAWSVPGGPLHF
TGTGCCTGGAGTGTACCGGGGGGACCCCTCCACTTT
>TRBV7-9|NA|TRBJ2-2|few|16
CASSLVPPIKPGELFF
TGTGCCAGCAGCTTAGTCCCGCCAATTAAACCCGGGGAGCTGTTTTTT
>TRBV13|NA|TRBJ1-2|few|14
CASSWSDRSYGYTF
TGTGCCAGCAGCTGGTCGGACAGAAGCTATGGCTACACCTTC
>TRBV6-6|TRBD1|TRBJ2-7|NA|14
CASSYTQGAYEQYF
TGTGCCAGCAGTTACACACAGGGGGCCTACGAGCAGTACTTC
>TRBV2|TRBD1|TRBJ1-1|NA|14
CATHPGTGLGEAFF
TGTGCCACCCACCCCGGGACAGGGTTAGGTGAAGCTTTCTTT
>TRBV19|NA|TRBJ2-1|NA|13
CASSIGVYNEQFF
TGTGCCAGTAGTATCGGAGTTTACAATGAGCAGTTCTTC
>TRBV19|NA|TRBJ1-2|NA|13
CASSPTGGNGYTF
TGTGCCAGTTCCCCTACCGGGGGTAATGGCTACACCTTC
>TRBV4-1|NA|TRBJ2-7|NA|14
CASSQGTGTHEQYF
TGCGCCAGCAGCCAAGGAACCGGGACGCACGAGCAGTACTTC
>TRBV6-5|NA|TRBJ2-7|NA|14
CASRINRASYEQYF
TGTGCCAGCAGGATTAACAGGGCATCCTACGAGCAGTACTTC
>TRBV6-6|NA|TRBJ2-7|NA|11
CASRTIGEQYF
TGTGCCAGCCGGACGATTGGAGAGCAGTACTTC
>TRBV15|TRBD1|TRBJ2-2|NA|17
CATSRQTGRYLAGELFF
TGTGCCACCAGCAGACAGACAGGGCGGTATTTGGCCGGGGAGCTGTTTTTT
>TRBV5-1|NA|TRBJ1-1|NA|15
CASSFQRGQGTEAFF
TGCGCCAGCAGCTTCCAACGGGGGCAGGGCACTGAAGCTTTCTTT
>TRBV18|NA|TRBJ2-5|NA|13
CASSLNGGETQYF
TGTGCCAGCTCACTCAACGGTGGGGAGACCCAGTACTTC
>TRBV6-6|TRBD1|TRBJ1-2|NA|14
CASSPIGTGGGYTF
TGTGCCAGCAGCCCCATCGGGACAGGGGGCGGCTACACCTTC
>TRBV19|TRBD1|TRBJ1-5|NA|16
CASSAGTGGASQPQHF
TGTGCCAGTAGTGCCGGAACAGGGGGCGCAAGTCAGCCCCAGCATTTT
>TRBV6-4|TRBD1|TRBJ2-1|few|15
CASSDSTGGYNEQFF
TGTGCCAGCAGTGACTCGACAGGGGGCTACAATGAGCAGTTCTTC
>TRBV7-9|NA|TRBJ1-2|NA|15
CASSLGRGADYGYTF
TGTGCCAGCAGCCTAGGAAGGGGCGCGGACTATGGCTACACCTTC
>TRBV18|TRBD1|TRBJ1-2|NA|15
CASSPRQGKGYGYTF
TGTGCCAGCTCACCTAGACAGGGGAAAGGCTATGGCTACACCTTC
>TRBV13|NA|TRBJ2-7|NA|16
CASSLQGTQVTYEQYF
TGTGCCAGCAGCCTCCAAGGGACACAAGTTACCTACGAGCAGTACTTC
>TRBV12-5|TRBD1|TRBJ2-5|once|14
CASGYGQAGETQYF
TGTGCTAGTGGTTACGGACAGGCGGGAGAGACCCAGTACTTC
>TRBV4-1|TRBD1|TRBJ1-5|NA|20
CASSQSFPRGRLDSNQPQHF
TGCGCCAGCAGCCAATCCTTCCCCAGGGGGCGGCTGGATAGCAATCAGCCCCAGCATTTT
>TRBV4-2|NA|TRBJ2-3|NA|16
CASSQEAVGSTDTQYF
TGTGCCAGCAGCCAAGAGGCAGTGGGGTCCACAGATACGCAGTATTTT
>TRBV19|NA|TRBJ2-5|NA|14
CASAAGGSQETQYF
TGTGCCAGTGCTGCCGGGGGCAGCCAAGAGACCCAGTACTTC
>TRBV6-1|NA|TRBJ1-6|NA|13
CASSIPGASPLHF
TGTGCCAGCAGCATTCCGGGGGCCTCACCCCTCCACTTT
>TRBV11-2|TRBD2|TRBJ2-3|NA|18
CASSLGRGRGVSTDTQYF
TGTGCCAGCAGCTTAGGGCGTGGTCGGGGGGTCAGCACAGATACGCAGTATTTT
>TRBV5-5|TRBD1|TRBJ1-2|NA|15
CASSFRDRGHDGYTF
TGTGCCAGCAGCTTTAGGGACAGGGGGCACGATGGCTACACCTTC
>TRBV11-2|NA|TRBJ2-1|NA|14
CASSLVLAYNEQFF
TGTGCCAGCAGCTTAGTACTCGCCTACAATGAGCAGTTCTTC
>TRBV19|TRBD2|TRBJ2-5|NA|17
CASSIALGLAGEETQYF
TGTGCCAGTAGTATAGCATTGGGGCTAGCGGGGGAGGAGACCCAGTACTTC
>TRBV6-1|NA|TRBJ2-1|NA|13
CASSEGRHNEQFF
TGTGCCAGCAGTGAAGGGAGGCACAATGAGCAGTTCTTC
>TRBV19|TRBD1|TRBJ1-2|NA|15
CASSTRQGANYGYTF
TGTGCCAGTAGTACCCGACAGGGAGCAAACTATGGCTACACCTTC
>TRBV30|NA|TRBJ1-2|NA|12
CAWSPGGYGYTF
TGTGCCTGGAGTCCGGGGGGCTATGGCTACACCTTC